This TCR beta chain emerged from a study of radiotherapy plus CTLA-4 blockade in lung cancer. Study overall: Disease control reached 31%, with objective responses in less than 20%.

This table comes from immunoSEQ multiplex PCR, and its TCRdb copy is limited to in-frame clones, with some not included. The sample shows 86,000 or so clones, 60% to 85% of them seen only once. Whole-study findings and limits: Early blood T cell clone changes and increased post-radiation serum interferon-beta were reportedly the strongest response predictors. Tumor-derived TCR clones expanded in blood after radiotherapy plus ipilimumab.

Germline V gene lookup returns CDR1 MNHNY and CDR2 SVGAGI (reference sequence). V trimming: 5 bases; J trimming: 4 bases; junction bases outside the gene matches: 5. This CDR3 comprises 15 residues. Note on this clone: Its antigen is unknown.

The receptor was isolated from a human donor with non-small cell lung cancer who had a partial response to radiotherapy plus ipilimumab. Some clones in this sample may be carry-over from other donors' samples. The chain joins TRBV6-6 to TRBJ2-2, with 9 positions matching TRBD2. The specimen comprised peripheral blood, sampled from a patient treated with radiotherapy plus ipilimumab. The CDR3 protein is CASSRLAGSTGELFF. DNA of the CDR3: TGTGCCAGCAGTCGGCTAGCGGGAAGCACCGGGGAGCTGTTTTTT.